This T cell receptor beta chain was profiled in a study of OX40 agonist ivuxolimab in advanced cancers. About the research overall: Averaging approximately 60 years in age, with a range of roughly 23 to 85, the cohort was 80% to 90% male. Overall study findings and caveats: Fewer expanded clones were found on average in CD4+ than in CD8+ T cells.

This CDR3 is built from 10 residues. CDR1 and CDR2 (germline): SQVTM, ANQGSEA. V shed 3 bases and J shed 7 bases, with 4 bases lying between them. Method: immunoSEQ multiplex PCR; TCRdb's copy keeps in-frame clones and lacks some. The table lists fewer than 45,000 clones, 84% of them singletons. A word on this clone: The antigen remains undetermined.

Sequencing was performed on CD4+ or CD8+ T cells sorted from blood, taken in a trial of the OX40 agonist ivuxolimab. The source of this sequence is an adult with an advanced solid tumor such as melanoma, head and neck, liver or kidney cancer. This chain uses TRBV29-1 with TRBJ2-1; D gene ambiguous. The CDR3: CSVDKNEQFF. CDR3 in DNA: TGCAGCGTTGATAAAAATGAGCAGTTCTTC.